This T cell receptor beta chain is drawn from a study of CXCR3-negative and CXCR3-positive naive CD8 T cells. Study observations and caveats: The TRB CDR3s that CXCR3-positive naive cells carried were more hydrophobic than those of CXCR3-negative naive cells.

The authors made the TRB cDNA libraries by 5' RACE using UMI labels. TCRdb reworked the 5' RACE reads into one entry per CDR3 protein, no DNA. The specimen's table records tens of thousands of distinct CDR3 sequences. Comment on this clonotype: Antigen: not known.

The CDR3 has 14 residues. Germline CDR1 and CDR2: MDHEN and SYDVKM. The chain has TRBV28 and TRBJ2-7; the D call of TRBD2 rests on TCRdb alone, since no DNA is present to check it. This TCR was recovered from a human donor in good health. Some clones in this sample may be carry-over from other donors' samples. The specimen sequenced was naive CXCR3+ CD8+ T cells from blood. The subset was: CD45RO-CCR7+CD27+CD95- naive CD8+ T cells expressing CXCR3 (TNR3+). The CDR3 sequence: CAGCRDSSSYEQYF.